This T cell receptor beta chain came from a study of blood T cell repertoires in COVID-19. Study-level background: There were acute and convalescent COVID-19 samples, and they came from the United States, Italy and Spain. In each case, the material was cDNA or gDNA derived from T cells, B-cell-depleted T cells, or PBMCs.

Germline V gene sequence: CDR1 SGDLS, CDR2 YYNGEE. The J segment lost 6 bases and the V segment lost 3 bases, leaving 9 bases of the junction unmatched. The CDR3 is 14 residues long. Cohorts were based on clinical histories the participants reported. Clones were sequenced by immunoSEQ multiplex PCR, and TCRdb holds only the in-frame ones, with some missing. The table has a few hundred thousand clones, around 89% seen once. This TCR derives from a woman aged 40-49 years who had recovered from COVID-19. The sample consisted of PBMCs or T cells enriched from blood (not recorded which). The chain links TRBV9 to TRBJ2-7, with TRBD1 identical over 7 bases. CDR3 coding DNA: TGTGCCAGCAGCGGTACCGGGACAGCTTTCGAGCAGTACTTC. Translation: CASSGTGTAFEQYF.